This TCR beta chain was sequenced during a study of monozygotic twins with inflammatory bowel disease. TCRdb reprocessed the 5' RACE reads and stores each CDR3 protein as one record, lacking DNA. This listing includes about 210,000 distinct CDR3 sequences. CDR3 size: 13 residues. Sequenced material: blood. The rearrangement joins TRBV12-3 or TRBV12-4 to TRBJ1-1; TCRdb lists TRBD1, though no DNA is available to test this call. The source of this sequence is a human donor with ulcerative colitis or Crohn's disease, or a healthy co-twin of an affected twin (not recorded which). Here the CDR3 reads CASSEGQNTEAFF.